This TCR beta chain came from a study of neoadjuvant anti-PD-1 for oral cavity cancer. The wider study: Before surgery, most patients got three to four biweekly 3 mg/kg nivolumab doses. Study outcomes and limitations: Non-responders to neoadjuvant nivolumab had significantly more clonal PBMC T cells than responders.

CDR3 length: 12 amino acids. Germline V gives CDR1 SQVTM, CDR2 ANQGSEA. V shed 3 bases and J shed 5 bases, with 10 bases lying between them. Time point defined: after neoadjuvant nivolumab, at surgical resection. Regarding this clone: Its specificity is unknown.

Blood libraries mostly used approximately 480 ng genomic DNA, six replicates each. Sequenced by immunoSEQ multiplex PCR; TCRdb stores in-frame clones only, minus some. The data show about 12,000 clones, roughly 70% seen once. The TCR was taken from a person aged 35-79 years with oral cavity squamous cell carcinoma. Sequenced material: PBMCs, taken after nivolumab (anti-PD-1) treatment. V is TRBV29-1 and J is TRBJ1-2, with D hard to call. This chain's CDR3 is CSVDPLLYGYTF. Written as DNA, the CDR3 is TGCAGCGTTGATCCCCTCCTTTATGGCTACACCTTC.